This TCR beta chain was retrieved from a study of CD8 T cells in ankylosing spondylitis (dated by TCRdb to 2016 to 2017). Background for the entire study: The study set out to find disease-linked TCR variants by profiling T cell receptor beta repertoires in ankylosing spondylitis patients and healthy donors. Samples of peripheral blood were taken, and for ankylosing spondylitis patients, synovial fluid was collected as well. The full study cohort was made up of about 24 ankylosing spondylitis patients and fewer than 120 healthy donors.

Study-level results and caveats: A TCR beta motif made up of 7 to 9 highly homologous amino acid variants appeared to be characteristic of blood from ankylosing spondylitis patients. A CD8+ phenotype was shown by the disease-linked clones, which were found at relatively low frequencies in peripheral blood. Some of the motif variants had been reported before in the synovial fluid and blood of reactive arthritis patients, a finding that suggests common disease-initiation mechanisms. According to the report, matched synovial fluid samples from ankylosing spondylitis patients were significantly enriched for the disease-linked clones.

Only a few counts were recorded for this clonotype. The antigen it binds to is not known. Base qualities are missing; no much larger clone stands one base away. Data came from an Illumina HiSeq 2500. TCR beta libraries were prepared by quantitative 5'-RACE with molecular barcodes. Processing in the source paper ran as follows. A new computational method, built on a probabilistic model of VDJ rearrangement, was used to identify disease-linked TCR variants. In TCRdb, the public reads were trimmed at Q25 with fastp and aligned with MiXCR, with productive beta chains retained. Merged by CDR3 protein, the rows form single entries marked with the most common genes and DNA. The V and J calls and clone size come from TCRdb's table, not from the authors' own analysis. The sample table holds around 770,000 distinct CDR3 sequences, of which approximately 12% were seen once. The top ten clonotypes cover around 0.51% of the sample.

The cysteine opens and the phenylalanine closes a CDR3 of 16 amino acids. The kept DNA is CDR3 alone, 48 bases in frame from the first base. Compared with germline, V lacks 6 bases and J lacks 6 bases; bases without a gene match: 14. CDR1 and CDR2 are read off the germline V gene as ENHRY and SYGVKD. This chain joins TRBV10-3 to TRBJ2-5; 9 central bases correspond to TRBD1. The sequence was collected from a male donor with ankylosing spondylitis. Sequenced input: blood, either unsorted or a sorted T cell fraction (not recorded which). The CDR3 here reads CAISDTSTGGAQTQYF. The base sequence is TGTGCCATCAGCGATACCTCAACAGGGGGCGCGCAGACCCAGTACTTC.